Given below is one TCR beta chain in context. No antigen is known for it. The data were taken from a study of T cells in localized non-small cell lung cancer. Overall study results and limits: Tumor showed lower T cell clonality than uninvolved adjacent lung, where it was highest.

The CDR3 totals 13 residues. Germline V lookup: CDR1 GTSNPN, CDR2 SVGIG (reference sequence). The V end lost 1 base, the J end lost 5 bases, and 11 bases lay between the germline ends. Measured with immunoSEQ multiplex PCR; TCRdb has only the in-frame clones, and not every one. The sample records over 2,000 clones, about 30% being singletons. Sequences were derived from lung tumor tissue, sampled before any cancer treatment. This clonotype was obtained from a female donor older than 55 with stage I lung adenocarcinoma. V and J are TRBV30 and TRBJ2-5; D is uncertain. CDR3 in DNA: TGTGCCTGGAGTGAAAGGGTAGGGGAGACCCAGTACTTC. Its protein is CAWSERVGETQYF.